This TCR beta chain was identified during a study of cytomegalovirus exposure and HLA in healthy donors. A word on this clone: Its antigen remains unidentified.

The study's findings and limits: Later, an analysis found that common viral pathogens appeared to be linked with several of the most significant clusters. Previously analyzed data showed that most TCR beta V segments were productive at a frequency of about 87% or about 30%.

It was with 60 Vbeta and 13 Jbeta primers that the PCR ran. Only in-frame clones appear in the TCRdb table, and some are missing; sequencing was by immunoSEQ multiplex PCR. The table includes about 140,000 clones, under 90% detected once. V was shortened by 0 bases and J by 1 base, with 7 bases between the two germline ends. Germline loops: CDR1 SGDLS, CDR2 YYNGEE. The CDR3 extends over 14 amino acids. This clonotype originated in a man aged 35-49 years in good health and CMV-seronegative. The sample taken for sequencing was PBMCs. The chain links TRBV9 to TRBJ1-1, with D perhaps matching TRBD1 (5 bases). This chain's CDR3 is CASSVGGENTEAFF. The CDR3, as DNA: TGTGCCAGCAGCGTAGGGGGGGAGAACACTGAAGCTTTCTTT.